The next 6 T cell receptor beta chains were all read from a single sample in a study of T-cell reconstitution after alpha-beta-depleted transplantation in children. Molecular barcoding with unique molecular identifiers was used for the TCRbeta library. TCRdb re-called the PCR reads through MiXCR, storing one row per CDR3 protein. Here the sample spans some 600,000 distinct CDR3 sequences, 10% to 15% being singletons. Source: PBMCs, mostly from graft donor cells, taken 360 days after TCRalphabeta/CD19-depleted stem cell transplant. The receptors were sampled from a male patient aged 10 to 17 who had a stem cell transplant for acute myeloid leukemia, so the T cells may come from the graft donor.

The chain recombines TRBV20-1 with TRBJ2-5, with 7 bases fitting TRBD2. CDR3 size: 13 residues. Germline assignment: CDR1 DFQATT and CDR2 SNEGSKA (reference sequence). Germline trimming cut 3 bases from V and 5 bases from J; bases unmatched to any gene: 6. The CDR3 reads CSARGEGLETQYF. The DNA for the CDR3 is TGCAGTGCTAGGGGGGAGGGGTTGGAGACCCAGTACTTC.

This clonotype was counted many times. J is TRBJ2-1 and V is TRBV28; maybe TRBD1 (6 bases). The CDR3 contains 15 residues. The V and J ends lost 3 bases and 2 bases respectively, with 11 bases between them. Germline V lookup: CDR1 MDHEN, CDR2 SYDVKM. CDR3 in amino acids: CASSFPGDTYNEQFF. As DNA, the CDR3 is TGTGCCAGCAGTTTCCCCGGGGACACCTACAATGAGCAGTTCTTC.

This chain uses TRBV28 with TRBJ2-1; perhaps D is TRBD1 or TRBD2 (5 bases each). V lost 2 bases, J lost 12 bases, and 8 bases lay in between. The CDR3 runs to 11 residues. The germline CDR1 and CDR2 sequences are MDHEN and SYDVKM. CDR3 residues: CASSLVGGQFF. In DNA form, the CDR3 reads TGTGCCAGCAGTTTAGTTGGGGGGCAGTTCTTC.

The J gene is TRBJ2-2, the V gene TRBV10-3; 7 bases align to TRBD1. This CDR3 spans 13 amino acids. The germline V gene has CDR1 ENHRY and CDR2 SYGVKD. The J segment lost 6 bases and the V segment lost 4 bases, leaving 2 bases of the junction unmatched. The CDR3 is CAISGQGAGELFF. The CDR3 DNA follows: TGTGCCATCAGTGGTCAGGGGGCCGGGGAGCTGTTTTTT.

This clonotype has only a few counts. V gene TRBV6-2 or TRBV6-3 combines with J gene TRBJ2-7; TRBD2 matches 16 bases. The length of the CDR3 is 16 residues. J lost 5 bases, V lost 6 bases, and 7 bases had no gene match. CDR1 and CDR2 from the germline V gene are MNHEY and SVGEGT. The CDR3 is CASSWTGTSGRDEQYF. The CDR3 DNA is TGTGCCAGCAGCTGGACCGGGACTAGCGGGAGGGACGAGCAGTACTTC.

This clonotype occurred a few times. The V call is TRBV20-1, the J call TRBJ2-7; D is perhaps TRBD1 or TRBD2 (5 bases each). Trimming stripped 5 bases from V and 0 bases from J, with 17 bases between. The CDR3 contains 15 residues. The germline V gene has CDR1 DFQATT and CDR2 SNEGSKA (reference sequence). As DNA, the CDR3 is TGCAGTGCTGGCCCGGGACGGAGCAGCTCCTACGAGCAGTACTTC. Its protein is CSAGPGRSSSYEQYF.